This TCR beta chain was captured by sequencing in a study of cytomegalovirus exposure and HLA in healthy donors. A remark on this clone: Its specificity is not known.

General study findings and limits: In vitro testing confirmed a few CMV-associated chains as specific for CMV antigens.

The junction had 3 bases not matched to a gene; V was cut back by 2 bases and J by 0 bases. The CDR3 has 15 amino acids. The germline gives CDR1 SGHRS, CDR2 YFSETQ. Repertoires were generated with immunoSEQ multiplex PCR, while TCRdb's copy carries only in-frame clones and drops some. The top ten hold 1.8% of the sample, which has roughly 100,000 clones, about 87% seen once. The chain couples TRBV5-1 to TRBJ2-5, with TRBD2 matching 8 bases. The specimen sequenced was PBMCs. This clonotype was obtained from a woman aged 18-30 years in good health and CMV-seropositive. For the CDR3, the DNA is TGCGCCAGCAGCTTCGAGCGGGGGCACCAAGAGACCCAGTACTTC. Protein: CASSFERGHQETQYF.